This T cell receptor (beta chain) came from a study of blood T cell repertoires in COVID-19. Study as a whole: PBMCs, B-cell-depleted T cells, or T cells provided the cDNA or gDNA that made up the material.

The table lists this clone with a few counts. In the original workflow: Amplifying reference gene primers gave estimates of nucleated cell counts. Generated by immunoSEQ multiplex PCR, the TCRdb table keeps only in-frame clones and is missing some. That table gives V, J and clone size, and the DNA gave D and trimming. The data show about 270,000 clones, with 85% to 90% seen just once and about 2.2% held by the top ten. V shed 7 bases, J shed 3 bases, and the junction held 5 bases outside the gene matches. Germline loops: CDR1 SQVTM, CDR2 ANQGSEA. The CDR3 has 14 amino acids. Across under 25 US areas, participants ranged in age from roughly 18 to 89 years. Recovered status in Cohort 3 required two negative PCRs, clearance, or symptom resolution.

This chain links TRBV29-1 with TRBJ2-1; 11 nucleotides align to TRBD2. The receptor was derived from a woman aged 18-35 years who had recovered from COVID-19. The sequenced sample was PBMCs or T cells enriched from blood (not recorded which). As DNA, the CDR3 is TGCAGCGCACCTAGCGGGGGGTACTACAATGAGCAGTTCTTC. This gives the protein CSAPSGGYYNEQFF.